This T cell receptor beta chain was recorded in a study of CD8 T cells in Susac syndrome. Random hexamers were used to reverse transcribe roughly 0.45 to 1 ug of RNA. Amplification of TCR beta CDR3 across 54 Vbeta and 13 Jbeta was performed with immunoSEQ multiplex PCR. A single record per CDR3 protein comes from TCRdb applying MiXCR to the immunoSEQ multiplex PCR reads. The repertoire includes about 140,000 distinct CDR3 sequences, over 85% of them detected once, and 0.27% sits in the top ten. Sequencing of TCR beta, carried out with a high-throughput approach, was applied to CD8+ and CD4+ T cells from the blood. Healthy donors matched for age and sex were used as controls. This CDR3 region has 14 residues. CDR1 is DFQATT and CDR2 is SNEGSKA in the germline V gene (reference sequence). With 0 bases clipped from V and 7 bases from J, the junction kept 6 bases outside the gene matches.

V usage is TRBV20-1 and J usage is TRBJ2-5; 9 nucleotides line up with TRBD2. The TCR was taken from a human donor in good health. The sequenced material came from CD8+ T cells from PBMCs. This chain's CDR3 is CSARDSGRLGTQYF. As DNA, the CDR3 is TGCAGTGCTAGAGACAGCGGGAGGCTCGGGACCCAGTACTTC.